Included here is one T cell receptor (beta chain) sequence, with context. This record belongs to a study of T cells after yellow fever vaccination. As for the study in general: In the case of low-cell-number fractions, SMART-Seq v4 Ultra Low Input was used for preparation.

CDR3 length: 14 residues. The V end was cut by 6 bases, the J end by 6 bases, with 17 bases between. Each CDR3 protein gets one entry after TCRdb re-called the 5' RACE reads with MiXCR. The profile shows approximately 350,000 distinct CDR3 sequences, around a tenth of them singletons. V is TRBV12-3 or TRBV12-4 and J is TRBJ1-1, with a possible D match to TRBD1 (6 bases). The clonotype comes from a man aged 18-30 years who received the YFV17D yellow fever vaccine. The sequences come from PBMCs, collected on the day of the first yellow fever vaccination. CDR3 amino acids: CASSQSQGTPEAFF. In nucleotides, the CDR3 is TGTGCCAGCAGCCAATCACAGGGAACCCCTGAAGCTTTCTTT.